The rows below give T cell receptor beta chains drawn from one sample of a study of patients and donors after allogeneic stem cell transplantation. TCRdb re-called the RT-PCR reads through MiXCR, storing one row per CDR3 protein. This table has about 160,000 distinct CDR3 sequences, 24% appearing once. Specimen: blood, either unsorted or a sorted T cell fraction (not recorded which). The receptor set was obtained from a human donor who was either an allogeneic HSCT recipient or a stem cell or donor lymphocyte infusion donor (not recorded which). It is not recorded whose cells these are; they may come from a transplant donor. Both conserved end residues are part of each CDR3. The D gene is left open where the match is weak. Clone size is shown for a subset of rows, as once, few, many or a class of expanded clone.

v_gene	d_gene	abundance	j_gene	CDR3nt	CDR3aa
TRBV20-1	-	-	TRBJ2-7	TGCAGTGCTAGAGATCAGTACGAGCAGTACTTC	CSARDQYEQYF
TRBV5-1	TRBD1	few	TRBJ1-4	TGCGCCAGCAGCGAGGACAGGGCTTATGGTAATGAAAAACTGTTTTTT	CASSEDRAYGNEKLFF
TRBV7-2	TRBD1	few	TRBJ1-5	TGTGCCAGCAGCTTACCACCCGGGACAGGGCGATTACTCAATCAGCCCCAGCATTTT	CASSLPPGTGRLLNQPQHF
TRBV20-1	-	once	TRBJ2-3	TGCAGTGCTAGAGGGACGGGAAACACAGATACGCAGTATTTT	CSARGTGNTDTQYF
TRBV4-1	-	-	TRBJ1-5	TGCGCCAGCAGCCCGCTAGGGGAAAATCAGCCCCAGCATTTT	CASSPLGENQPQHF
TRBV2	-	few	TRBJ1-1	TGTGCCAGCAGGGGAACCAGACAGGTCCGGAACACTGAAGCTTTCTTT	CASRGTRQVRNTEAFF
TRBV12-3/TRBV12-4	-	few	TRBJ1-5	TGTGCCAGCAGTCTTGGGGTACAGGTTAATCAGCCCCAGCATTTT	CASSLGVQVNQPQHF
TRBV30	-	-	TRBJ1-3	TGTGCCTGGAGTGTACCCGTCCAGACCCCCTTGGAGGACACCATATATTTT	CAWSVPVQTPLEDTIYF
TRBV5-1	TRBD1	many	TRBJ1-6	TGCGCCAGCAGCCGCGAACCCGACAGGGGAAATTCACCCCTCCACTTT	CASSREPDRGNSPLHF
TRBV5-4	TRBD2	-	TRBJ2-1	TGTGCCAGCAGCTTGGCATTAGCGGGAGGGTTGAATGAGCAGTTCTTC	CASSLALAGGLNEQFF
TRBV10-3	-	-	TRBJ2-3	TGTGCCATCAGTGGGCCGGGACATTACACAGATACGCAGTATTTT	CAISGPGHYTDTQYF
TRBV29-1	-	-	TRBJ2-1	TGCAGCGTTGAATCGGTAGGCAATGAGCAGTTCTTC	CSVESVGNEQFF
TRBV2	-	-	TRBJ2-7	TGTGCCAGCATGGAGCGATTCGACTCCTACGAGCAGTACTTC	CASMERFDSYEQYF
TRBV20-1	-	few	TRBJ2-3	TGCAGTGCTAGCCCGCCCGATACGCAGTATTTT	CSASPPDTQYF
TRBV4-3	-	-	TRBJ2-1	TGCGCCAGCAGCCAAGATCTACAGGTAGTCTCCTACAATGAGCAGTTCTTC	CASSQDLQVVSYNEQFF
TRBV21-1	-	few	TRBJ1-3	TGTGCCAGCAGCAAAGTGTCAGGGGTGGAATCTGGAAACACCATATATTTT	CASSKVSGVESGNTIYF
TRBV14	-	-	TRBJ2-7	TGTGCCAGGAGGTGTGGGCCCTCCTACGAGCAGTACTTC	CARRCGPSYEQYF
TRBV10-3	-	-	TRBJ2-1	TGTGCCATCAGTGAGCCGGGGGGCCGCGGTTCCTACAATGAGCAGTTCTTC	CAISEPGGRGSYNEQFF
TRBV9	-	few	TRBJ2-2	TGTGCCAGCAGCGTTGCCCTACATCCTAACACCGGGGAGCTGTTTTTT	CASSVALHPNTGELFF
TRBV4-2	-	-	TRBJ2-7	TGTGCCAGCAGCCAAGAAGGGGGGACTCCTTTCGAGCAGTACTTC	CASSQEGGTPFEQYF
TRBV10-3	-	-	TRBJ2-1	TGTGCCATCAGGGGGAACGAGCCCTACAATGAGCAGTTCTTC	CAIRGNEPYNEQFF
TRBV5-5	-	few	TRBJ1-3	TGTGCCAGCAGCTTGGGGCCAGTGGGCGGAAACACCATATATTTT	CASSLGPVGGNTIYF
TRBV12-3/TRBV12-4	-	-	TRBJ1-4	TGTGCCAGCAGTACACCAGGGGCTGAAAAACTGTTTTTT	CASSTPGAEKLFF
TRBV9	-	-	TRBJ2-7	TGTGCCAGCAGCGCCGACAGTTACTCCTACGAGCAGTACTTC	CASSADSYSYEQYF
TRBV4-3	TRBD1	-	TRBJ1-6	TGCGCCAGCAGCCAGACCAGGACAGGGAATTCACCCCTCCACTTT	CASSQTRTGNSPLHF
TRBV20-1	-	-	TRBJ2-6	TGCAGTGCTAGTTTGATTCTGAATTCTGGGGCCAACGTCCTGACTTTC	CSASLILNSGANVLTF
TRBV9	TRBD1	-	TRBJ2-1	TGTGCCAGCAGCCCCCACAGGGGTTTCGATGAGCAGTTCTTC	CASSPHRGFDEQFF
TRBV21-1	-	few	TRBJ1-5	TGTGCCAGCAGCAAAGAATTGACAGTGGGCCAGCCCCAGCATTTT	CASSKELTVGQPQHF
TRBV10-3	-	few	TRBJ2-2	TGTGCCATCAGTGAGTCACCTTCAGGGGCCGGGGAGCTGTTTTTT	CAISESPSGAGELFF
TRBV10-3	TRBD2	few	TRBJ2-7	TGTGCCATCAGTGTTGACCTAGCGGGAGTCTACGAGCAGTACTTC	CAISVDLAGVYEQYF
TRBV6-2/TRBV6-3	-	few	TRBJ2-2	TGTGCCAGCAAAGAGGTTATGAACACCGGGGAGCTGTTTTTT	CASKEVMNTGELFF
TRBV29-1	-	few	TRBJ2-5	TGCAGCGTTGAACAGGGTTTCGACGAGACCCAGTACTTC	CSVEQGFDETQYF
TRBV20-1	TRBD2	-	TRBJ2-2	TGCAGTGCTAGAAGCGGGGGGGCAAACACCGGGGAGCTGTTTTTT	CSARSGGANTGELFF
TRBV6-5	-	once	TRBJ1-5	TGTGCCAGCAGTTCTCAAGCAAGCAATCAGCCCCAGCATTTT	CASSSQASNQPQHF
TRBV6-5	TRBD1	-	TRBJ2-7	TGTGCCAGTAAAGGACAGGGAGAATACGAGCAGTACTTC	CASKGQGEYEQYF
TRBV6-2/TRBV6-3	TRBD1	many	TRBJ1-3	TGTGCCAGCAGTTACTCGACGGACAGGACGAACTCTGGAAACACCATATATTTT	CASSYSTDRTNSGNTIYF
TRBV12-3/TRBV12-4	TRBD1	-	TRBJ2-5	TGTGCCAGCAATTGGGACAGGGGGCAGCGAGAGACCCAGTACTTC	CASNWDRGQRETQYF
TRBV29-1	TRBD1	few	TRBJ2-7	TGCAGCGTTGAAGATCATCCAGGGGGCGAGCAGTACTTC	CSVEDHPGGEQYF
TRBV11-2	TRBD2	-	TRBJ2-1	TGTGCCAGCAGCCCGACTAGCGGGGTGGGTAATGAGCAGTTCTTC	CASSPTSGVGNEQFF
TRBV21-1	-	-	TRBJ1-2	TGTGCCAGCAGCAAAGCCGACGAGGAAGGGCGATATGGCTACACCTTC	CASSKADEEGRYGYTF
TRBV5-1	TRBD1	-	TRBJ2-7	TGCGCCAGCAGCCTGAGCCGGGACAGTTACTACGAGCAGTACTTC	CASSLSRDSYYEQYF
TRBV3-1	TRBD2	-	TRBJ2-3	TGTGCCAGCAGCCGCCTCGCAGCGGGAGGTGATACGCAGTATTTT	CASSRLAAGGDTQYF
TRBV3-1	-	-	TRBJ1-5	TGTGCCAGCAGCCTCGGTTATAGCAATCAGCCCCAGCATTTT	CASSLGYSNQPQHF
TRBV18	-	few	TRBJ1-1	TGTGCCAGCTCACCATTCAGGGGGAACACTGAAGCTTTCTTT	CASSPFRGNTEAFF
TRBV4-1	TRBD1	-	TRBJ2-4	TGCGCCAGCACCAATACAGGGGGCGTTGGGACCAAAAACATTCAGTACTTC	CASTNTGGVGTKNIQYF
TRBV7-8	-	-	TRBJ1-2	TGTGCCAGCAGCCCGCAAAGAGGGGGGGTAGCCGGCTACACCTTC	CASSPQRGGVAGYTF
TRBV29-1	-	-	TRBJ1-2	TGCAGCGTACTCACAGGGTTTCGTGGCTACACCTTC	CSVLTGFRGYTF
TRBV25-1	-	few	TRBJ2-7	TGTGCCAGCAGGGAGGCCTACGAGCAGTACTTC	CASREAYEQYF
TRBV14	-	-	TRBJ2-2	TGTGCCAGCAGGCAGAACGAGGAGCTGTTTTTT	CASRQNEELFF
TRBV3-1	TRBD2	-	TRBJ2-1	TGTGCCAGCAGCCAAGATGGCGGGAGTCAGTTCTTC	CASSQDGGSQFF
TRBV12-3/TRBV12-4	-	many	TRBJ1-3	TGTGCCAGCAATGTCGCGGAAAGCTCTGGAAACACCATATATTTT	CASNVAESSGNTIYF